The source of this TCR beta chain is a study of technical replicates of blood from several donors. TCRdb's table, derived via immunoSEQ multiplex PCR, lists solely in-frame clones and lacks some. The sample includes about 75,000 clones, about 97% of them seen just once. V dropped 6 bases and J dropped 0; count of bases not matched to a gene: 5. Germline V gene lookup returns CDR1 MDHEN and CDR2 SYDVKM. The CDR3 contains 15 residues. The receptor was derived from a human donor in good health. Sequenced material: T cells isolated from PBMCs. The V gene is TRBV28, the J gene TRBJ2-7; 10 bases align to TRBD1. CDR3 residues: CASRMTGGGSYEQYF. CDR3 bases: TGTGCCAGCAGAATGACAGGGGGCGGCTCCTACGAGCAGTACTTC.